This T cell receptor (beta chain) was retrieved from a study of T cells in Graves' hyperthyroidism and ophthalmopathy. This clonotype has only a few counts. What it binds is not known. Hyperthyroidism in the patients, aged 18 to 65, was newly diagnosed and under 2 months in duration. For the diagnoses, clinical symptoms, serum thyroxine and TRAb, thyroid ultrasound and orbital computed tomography were used. Whole-study results and caveats: Also found in blood were most expanded thyroid clonotypes above 0.001. Ophthalmopathy and stable hyperthyroidism were separated by a 13 V-J model.

Amplification targeted TCR beta CDR3 regions from RNA transcripts. A first-round RT-PCR of the TCR CDR3 used the HTBI primer set. TCRdb itself ran the multiplex PCR reads through MiXCR, one entry per CDR3 protein. The sample carries roughly 720,000 distinct CDR3 sequences, about 18% recorded once. Source material: blood. The clonotype was recovered from a man between 50 and 59 years old with Graves' hyperthyroidism.

CDR3 DNA: TGTGCCAGCAGTTTTGCCGGGACAGGGGGGAGAAACTACAATGAGCAGTTCTTC. This codes for CASSFAGTGGRNYNEQFF. The chain employs TRBV27 and TRBJ2-1, with TRBD1 matching over 11 bases. The CDR3 runs to 18 residues. Trimming at V came to 3 bases and at J to 3 bases, leaving 10 bases not matched to a gene. CDR1 and CDR2 (germline): MNHEY, SMNVEV (reference sequence).